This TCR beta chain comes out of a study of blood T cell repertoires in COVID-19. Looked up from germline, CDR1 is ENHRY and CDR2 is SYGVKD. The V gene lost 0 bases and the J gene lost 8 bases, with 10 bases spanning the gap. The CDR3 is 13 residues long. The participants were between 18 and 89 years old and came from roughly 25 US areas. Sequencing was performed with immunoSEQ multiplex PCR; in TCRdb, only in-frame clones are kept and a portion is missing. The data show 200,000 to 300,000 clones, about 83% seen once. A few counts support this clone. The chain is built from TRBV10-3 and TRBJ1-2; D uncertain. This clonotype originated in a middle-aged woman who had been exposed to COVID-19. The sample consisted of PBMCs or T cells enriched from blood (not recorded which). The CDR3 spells CAISESEDLGYTF. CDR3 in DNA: TGTGCCATCAGTGAGTCAGAGGATCTGGGCTACACCTTC.